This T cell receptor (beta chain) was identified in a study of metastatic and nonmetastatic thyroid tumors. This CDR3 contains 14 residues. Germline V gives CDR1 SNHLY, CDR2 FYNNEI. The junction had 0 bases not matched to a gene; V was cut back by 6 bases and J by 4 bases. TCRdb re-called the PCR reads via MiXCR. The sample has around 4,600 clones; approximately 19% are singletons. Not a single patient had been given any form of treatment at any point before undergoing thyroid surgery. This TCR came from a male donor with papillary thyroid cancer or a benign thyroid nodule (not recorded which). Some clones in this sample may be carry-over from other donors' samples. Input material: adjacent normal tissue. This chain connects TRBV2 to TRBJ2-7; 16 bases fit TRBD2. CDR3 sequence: CASRGLAGGYEQYF. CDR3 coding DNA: TGTGCCAGCAGGGGACTAGCGGGGGGGTACGAGCAGTACTTC.